Listed below are T cell receptor beta chains from one sample, sequenced in a study of blood T cells in healthy people across ages. TCRdb ran MiXCR on the 5' RACE reads and lists one entry per CDR3 protein. This table has roughly 1.4 million distinct CDR3 sequences, approximately 59% appearing once. The sample was blood. The receptors shown here come from a young man in good health. Each CDR3 is given with its conserved first and last residue. The order of the fields is V gene, J gene, D gene, clone size, CDR3 protein, CDR3 DNA. D genes are given only for firm matches. Only some rows state a clone size, as once, few, many or a class for expanded clones.

>TRBV12-3/TRBV12-4|TRBJ2-4|TRBD1|NA
CASTETGTRNIQYF
TGTGCCAGCACTGAGACAGGGACACGGAACATTCAGTACTTC
>TRBV7-6|TRBJ2-7|TRBD1|NA
CASSLAPRQGSYEQYF
TGTGCCAGCAGCTTAGCGCCGAGACAGGGGTCTTACGAGCAGTACTTC
>TRBV6-2/TRBV6-3|TRBJ1-2|NA|few
CASSYGRDGYTF
TGTGCCAGCAGTTACGGCAGGGATGGCTACACCTTC
>TRBV9|TRBJ1-4|TRBD1|NA
CASSVGPGGHEKLFF
TGTGCCAGCAGCGTAGGGCCAGGGGGCCATGAAAAACTGTTTTTT
>TRBV10-3|TRBJ2-7|NA|NA
CAISGPVGYEQYF
TGTGCCATCAGTGGCCCAGTAGGCTACGAGCAGTACTTC
>TRBV6-7|TRBJ2-1|NA|few
CASSGTPVSSYNEQFF
TGTGCCAGCAGTGGGACACCCGTTAGCTCCTACAATGAGCAGTTCTTC
>TRBV6-5|TRBJ1-4|NA|NA
CASSYSRVVGNEKLFF
TGTGCCAGCAGTTACTCGAGGGTAGTCGGGAATGAAAAACTGTTTTTT
>TRBV10-3|TRBJ2-6|NA|NA
CASRDDSGANVPTF
TGTGCCAGCAGGGACGACTCTGGGGCCAACGTCCCGACTTTC
>TRBV20-1|TRBJ2-5|NA|NA
CSARDLKHSQETQYF
TGCAGTGCTAGAGATCTGAAGCACAGTCAAGAGACCCAGTACTTC
>TRBV20-1|TRBJ2-7|NA|few
CSARRDGGYEQYF
TGCAGTGCTAGACGGGACGGTGGCTACGAGCAGTACTTC
>TRBV7-2|TRBJ2-1|NA|NA
CASSLRLAAVSYNEQFF
TGTGCCAGCAGCTTACGTTTGGCAGCCGTCTCCTACAATGAGCAGTTCTTC
>TRBV9|TRBJ2-3|NA|NA
CASSVWSPDTQYF
TGTGCCAGCAGCGTATGGAGTCCAGATACGCAGTATTTT
>TRBV5-5|TRBJ2-1|NA|NA
CASSVGHGNEQFF
TGTGCCAGCAGCGTGGGACACGGCAATGAGCAGTTCTTC
>TRBV27|TRBJ2-1|TRBD2|NA
CASSPRLAGAFNEQFF
TGTGCCAGCAGTCCCAGACTAGCGGGGGCCTTCAATGAGCAGTTCTTC
>TRBV12-3/TRBV12-4|TRBJ1-2|TRBD1|NA
CAAGTASNYGYTF
TGTGCCGCAGGGACAGCCTCTAACTATGGCTACACCTTC
>TRBV3-1|TRBJ1-2|NA|NA
CASSQVDGGYGYTF
TGTGCCAGCAGCCAAGTCGACGGGGGGTACGGCTACACCTTC
>TRBV6-5|TRBJ2-7|NA|NA
CASSYSGAVRMGPSYEQYF
TGTGCCAGCAGTTATTCGGGGGCTGTGCGGATGGGCCCTTCCTACGAGCAGTACTTC
>TRBV13|TRBJ1-2|TRBD1|NA
CASSSDRVGYTF
TGTGCCAGCAGCTCTGACAGGGTCGGCTACACCTTC